The source of this TCR beta chain is a study of shared clonotypes between healthy human individuals. This table comes from immunoSEQ multiplex PCR, and its TCRdb copy is limited to in-frame clones, with some not included. The profile shows roughly 810,000 clones, about 97% of them singletons. The naive CD8 population came from CD45RO-negative cells selected for CCR7, without terminally differentiated effector memory CD45RA+ cells. Trimming removed 1 base from V and 1 base from J, with 13 bases in between. The CDR3 spans 17 residues. Looked up from germline, CDR1 is SGHVS and CDR2 is FNYEAQ. Material: naive CD8+ T cells sorted from blood. The chain is built from TRBV7-6 and TRBJ2-2; D remains unclear. The receptor was isolated from a man aged 25-45 years in good health. The CDR3 region has the DNA TGTGCCAGCAGCTTAGGGGGTCGTATAGTGAACACCGGGGAGCTGTTTTTT. Amino acids: CASSLGGRIVNTGELFF.